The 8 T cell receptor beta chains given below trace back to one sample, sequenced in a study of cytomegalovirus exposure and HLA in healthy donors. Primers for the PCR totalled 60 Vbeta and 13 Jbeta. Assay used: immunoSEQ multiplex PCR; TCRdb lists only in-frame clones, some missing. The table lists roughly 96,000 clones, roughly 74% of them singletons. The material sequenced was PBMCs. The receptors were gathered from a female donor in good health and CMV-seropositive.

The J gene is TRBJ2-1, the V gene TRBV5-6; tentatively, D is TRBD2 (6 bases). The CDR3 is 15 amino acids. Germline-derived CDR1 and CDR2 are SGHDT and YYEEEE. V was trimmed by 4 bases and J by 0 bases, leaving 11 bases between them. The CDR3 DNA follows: TGTGCCAGCAGCCTCGGGACTGGCTCCTACAATGAGCAGTTCTTC. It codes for CASSLGTGSYNEQFF.

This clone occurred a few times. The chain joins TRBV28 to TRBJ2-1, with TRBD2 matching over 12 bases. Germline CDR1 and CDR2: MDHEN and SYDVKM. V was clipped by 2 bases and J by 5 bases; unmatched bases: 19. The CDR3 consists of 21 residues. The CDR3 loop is CASSLPFVVASGRAMDNEQFF. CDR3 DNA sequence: TGTGCCAGCAGTTTACCCTTTGTCGTGGCTAGCGGGAGGGCCATGGACAATGAGCAGTTCTTC. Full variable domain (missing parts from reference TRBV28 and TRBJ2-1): DVKVTQSSRYLVKRTGEKVFLECVQDMDHENMFWYRQDPGLGLRLIYFSYDVKMKEKGDIPEGYSVSREKKERFSLILESASTNQTSMYLCASSLPFVVASGRAMDNEQFFGPGTRLTVL.

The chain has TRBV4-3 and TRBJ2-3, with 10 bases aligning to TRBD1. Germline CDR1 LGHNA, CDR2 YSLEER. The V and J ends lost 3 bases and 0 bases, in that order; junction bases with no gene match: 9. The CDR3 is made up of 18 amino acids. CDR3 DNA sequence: TGCGCCAGCAGCCATCGACAGGGGGCTACCGTTAGCACAGATACGCAGTATTTT. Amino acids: CASSHRQGATVSTDTQYF.

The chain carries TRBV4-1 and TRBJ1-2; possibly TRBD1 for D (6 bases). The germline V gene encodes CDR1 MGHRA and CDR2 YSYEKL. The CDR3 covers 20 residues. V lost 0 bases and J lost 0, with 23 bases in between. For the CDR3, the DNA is TGCGCCAGCAGCCAAGATAGGAGGCAGGGGTTTGTTGTAACTAACTATGGCTACACCTTC. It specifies CASSQDRRQGFVVTNYGYTF.

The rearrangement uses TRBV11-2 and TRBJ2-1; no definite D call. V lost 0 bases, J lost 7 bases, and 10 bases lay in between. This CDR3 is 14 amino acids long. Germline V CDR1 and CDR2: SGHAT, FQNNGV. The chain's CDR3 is CASSLDPSRNEQFF. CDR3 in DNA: TGTGCCAGCAGCTTAGATCCAAGCAGGAATGAGCAGTTCTTC. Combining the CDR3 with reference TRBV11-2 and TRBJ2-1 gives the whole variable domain EAGVAQSPRYKIIEKRQSVAFWCNPISGHATLYWYQQILGQGPKLLIQFQNNGVVDDSQLPKDRFSAERLKGVDSTLKIQPAKLEDSAVYLCASSLDPSRNEQFFGPGTRLTVL.

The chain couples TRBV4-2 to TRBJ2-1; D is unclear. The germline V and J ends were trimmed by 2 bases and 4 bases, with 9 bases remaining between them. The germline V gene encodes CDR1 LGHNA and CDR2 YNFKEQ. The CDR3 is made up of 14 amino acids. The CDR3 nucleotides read TGTGCCAGCAGCCAAAACGCGGATTACAATGAGCAGTTCTTC. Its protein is CASSQNADYNEQFF.

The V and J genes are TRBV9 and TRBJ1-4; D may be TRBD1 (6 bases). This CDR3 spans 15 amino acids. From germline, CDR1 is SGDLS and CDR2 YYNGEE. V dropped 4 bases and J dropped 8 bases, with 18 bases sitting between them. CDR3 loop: CASSPIPGVGEKLFF. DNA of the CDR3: TGTGCCAGCAGCCCTATTCCAGGGGTAGGGGAAAAACTGTTTTTT.

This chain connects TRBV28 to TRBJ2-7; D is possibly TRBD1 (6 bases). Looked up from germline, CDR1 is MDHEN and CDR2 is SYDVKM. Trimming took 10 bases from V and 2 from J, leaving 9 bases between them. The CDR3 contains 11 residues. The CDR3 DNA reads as TGTGCCACCCAGGGGACCTACGAGCAGTACTTC. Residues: CATQGTYEQYF.